The text below deals with one T cell receptor beta chain. The data are from a study of T cells expressing NK-cell markers. Study-level information: According to the study, TCR beta repertoires originated from sorted CD3+CD56+NKG2C+, CD3+CD56+NKG2C- and CD3+CD56-NKG2C+ T cells.

Production of TCR beta cDNA relied on 5'RACE template switching with UMIs. TCRdb reprocessed the 5' RACE reads; each CDR3 protein has one entry and no DNA is given. This sample's table has about 190,000 distinct CDR3 sequences. The CDR3 has 15 residues. Germline CDR1 DFQATT, CDR2 SNEGSKA (reference sequence). The chain carries TRBV20-1 and TRBJ1-1; the TCRdb call, TRBD1, lacks DNA for checking. Material for sequencing was blood T cells: a sorted CD56 or NKG2C T cell subset, CD4+ or CD8+ T cells, or bulk PBMC T cells (not recorded which). This clonotype was sampled from a man aged 18 to 69 in good health. This CDR3 reads CSARDLGGTDTEAFF.